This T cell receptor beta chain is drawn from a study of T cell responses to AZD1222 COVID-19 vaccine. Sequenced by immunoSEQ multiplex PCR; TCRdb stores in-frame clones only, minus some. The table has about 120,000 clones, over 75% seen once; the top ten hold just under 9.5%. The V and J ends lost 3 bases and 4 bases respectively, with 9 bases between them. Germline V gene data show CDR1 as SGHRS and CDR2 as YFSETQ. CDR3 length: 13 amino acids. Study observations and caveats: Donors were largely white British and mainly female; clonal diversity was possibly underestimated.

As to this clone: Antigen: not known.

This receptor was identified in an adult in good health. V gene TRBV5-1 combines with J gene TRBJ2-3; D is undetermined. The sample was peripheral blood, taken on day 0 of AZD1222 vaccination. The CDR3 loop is CASSSLGADTQYF. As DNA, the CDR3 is TGCGCCAGCAGCTCCCTAGGTGCAGATACGCAGTATTTT.